The 29 T cell receptor beta chains given below trace back to one sample, sequenced in a study of blood T cell repertoires in COVID-19. Data came from immunoSEQ multiplex PCR; TCRdb stores just in-frame clones and leaves some out. The sample lists approximately 170,000 clones; 79% were seen once. Material: PBMCs or T cells enriched from blood (not recorded which). These receptors were taken from a woman in her 70s in a cohort exposed to, infected with or recovered from COVID-19 (not recorded which).

J is TRBJ2-5 and V is TRBV7-9; 9 bases align to TRBD2. Trimming took 6 bases from V and 2 from J; bases not matched to a gene: 1. Germline CDR1 reads SEHNR; CDR2 reads FQNEAQ (reference sequence). This CDR3 comprises 13 residues. The CDR3 protein is CASSGLAQETQYF. DNA for the CDR3: TGTGCCAGCAGTGGACTAGCGCAAGAGACCCAGTACTTC. The entire variable domain, with the rest obtained from reference TRBV7-9 and TRBJ2-5, is as follows: DTGVSQNPRHKITKRGQNVTFRCDPISEHNRLYWYRQTLGQGPEFLTYFQNEAQLEKSRLLSDRFSAERPKGSFSTLEIQRTEQGDSAMYLCASSGLAQETQYFGPGTRLLVL.

This clone was seen a handful of times. This chain joins TRBV5-1 and TRBJ2-7, with TRBD2 matching over 11 bases. V was pared by 4 bases and J by 3 bases, with 6 bases of the junction left unmatched. The germline gives CDR1 SGHRS, CDR2 YFSETQ. The CDR3 covers 15 residues. The CDR3 bases are TGCGCCAGCAGCACCACTAGCGGGAGTGGCTACGAGCAGTACTTC. Translated: CASSTTSGSGYEQYF.

V and J are TRBV6-2 or TRBV6-3 and TRBJ2-3; unclear D gene. The CDR3 extends over 13 amino acids. V gave up 3 bases and J gave up 5 bases, with 9 bases separating them. Germline CDR1 MNHEY, CDR2 SVGEGT. The CDR3 sequence is CASSYRFGDTQYF. The CDR3 nucleotides are TGTGCCAGCAGTTATCGGTTTGGAGATACGCAGTATTTT.

V and J are TRBV28 and TRBJ1-4; D is uncertain. CDR3 length: 16 amino acids. Germline values: CDR1 MDHEN, CDR2 SYDVKM. V dropped 1 base and J dropped 8 bases, with 17 bases sitting between them. CDR3 protein: CASSLFARPVAEKLFF. The CDR3 nucleotides read TGTGCCAGCAGTTTATTCGCCAGGCCGGTAGCGGAAAAACTGTTTTTT.

Regarding this clone: A read error may account for a junction end that differs from germline. The gene calls are TRBV3-1 (or the pseudogene TRBV3-2) and TRBJ1-4, with a possible D match to TRBD1 (5 bases). The CDR3 extends over 15 amino acids. Germline V gene lookup returns CDR1 LGHDT and CDR2 YNNKEL (reference sequence). The CDR3 DNA sequence: TGTGCCAGCAGCCAATCTACAGGTGCTAAAGAAAAACTGTTTTTT. This translates into CASSQSTGAKEKLFF.

J is TRBJ1-5 and V is TRBV5-1; tentatively, D is TRBD1 (6 bases). The CDR3 is 15 residues long. CDR1 and CDR2 from the germline V gene are SGHRS and YFSETQ. Trimming cost V 4 bases and J 7 bases, with 18 bases left between them. The CDR3 region is CASSVQGHQGQPQHF. The CDR3 nucleotides read TGCGCCAGCAGCGTCCAGGGTCACCAGGGGCAGCCCCAGCATTTT. Variable domain in full (rest from reference TRBV5-1 and TRBJ1-5): KAGVTQTPRYLIKTRGQQVTLSCSPISGHRSVSWYQQTPGQGLQFLFEYFSETQRNKGNFPGRFSGRQFSNSRSEMNVSTLELGDSALYLCASSVQGHQGQPQHFGDGTRLSIL.

The chain employs TRBV7-8 and TRBJ2-1; 7 bases match TRBD2. Unmatched junction bases numbered 7, after V lost 1 base and J lost 4 bases. From germline, CDR1 is SGHVS and CDR2 FQNEAQ. The length of the CDR3 is 16 residues. The CDR3 region has the DNA TGTGCCAGCAGCTTAGGAACGTGGGAGGGATACAATGAGCAGTTCTTC. This translates into CASSLGTWEGYNEQFF. The full variable domain, with the rest looked up from reference TRBV7-8 and TRBJ2-1, is GAGVSQSPRYKVAKRGQDVALRCDPISGHVSLFWYQQALGQGPEFLTYFQNEAQLDKSGLPSDRFFAERPEGSVSTLKIQRTQQEDSAVYLCASSLGTWEGYNEQFFGPGTRLTVL.

The gene calls are TRBV3-1 (or the pseudogene TRBV3-2) and TRBJ2-1, with no clear D. Deletions cut 2 bases from V and 8 bases from J, with 16 bases between. The CDR3 loop spans 15 amino acids. CDR1 is LGHDT, CDR2 YNNKEL, per germline (reference sequence). CDR3 loop: CASSQHLVSLDEQFF. For the CDR3, the DNA is TGTGCCAGCAGCCAACACCTAGTCTCCCTTGATGAGCAGTTCTTC.

V gene TRBV7-2 combines with J gene TRBJ2-7, with a possible D match to TRBD2 (6 bases). V gave up 5 bases and J gave up 5 bases, with 13 bases separating them. The germline CDR1 and CDR2 sequences are SGHTA and FQGNSA. The CDR3 loop spans 13 amino acids. The CDR3 DNA follows: TGTGCCAGCAGCCTCGCGGGACTCAACGAGCAGTACTTC. This codes for CASSLAGLNEQYF.

This chain connects TRBV19 to TRBJ2-6; maybe TRBD2 (6 bases). Trimming left V 5 bases short and J 6 bases short, with 14 bases between. The V gene's germline CDR1 is LNHDA and CDR2 SQIVND (reference sequence). The CDR3 runs to 15 residues. This CDR3 reads CASSSEGGAANVLTF. The CDR3 DNA reads as TGTGCCAGTAGTTCAGAGGGAGGAGCGGCCAACGTCCTGACTTTC.

This clone was observed a single time. V gene TRBV7-3 combines with J gene TRBJ2-5; 9 bases are a match to TRBD2. The trim removed 3 bases at V and 5 bases at J, leaving 1 base unmatched. CDR1 is SGHTA and CDR2 is FQGTGA in the germline V gene. This CDR3 has 13 amino acids. This CDR3 is CASSFTSGETQYF. The CDR3, as DNA: TGTGCCAGCAGCTTCACTAGCGGGGAGACCCAGTACTTC. Full variable domain (remainder filled in from reference TRBV7-3 and TRBJ2-5): GAGVSQTPSNKVTEKGKYVELRCDPISGHTALYWYRQSLGQGPEFLIYFQGTGAADDSGLPNDRFFAVRPEGSVSTLKIQRTERGDSAVYLCASSFTSGETQYFGPGTRLLVL.

V and J are TRBV23-1 and TRBJ1-1; possible D gene TRBD1, 6 bases. TRBV23-1 is identified as an open reading frame with a role that is uncertain. Trimming shortened V by 4 bases and J by 1 base, and 10 bases separated the two germline ends. CDR3 length equals 14 residues. In DNA form, the CDR3 reads TGCGCCAGCAGTCCACAGGGTCGGAACACTGAAGCTTTCTTT. This gives the protein CASSPQGRNTEAFF.

The V and J genes are TRBV19 and TRBJ1-4, with 8 bases aligning to TRBD1. Germline CDR1 and CDR2: LNHDA and SQIVND (reference sequence). This CDR3 has 15 residues. J was trimmed by 4 bases and V by 3 bases; bases with no gene match: 4. This CDR3 reads CASSIIRGRNEKLFF. The CDR3 nucleotides are TGTGCCAGTAGTATTATCAGGGGGCGTAATGAAAAACTGTTTTTT. The full variable domain, rest sourced from reference TRBV19 and TRBJ1-4, is DGGITQSPKYLFRKEGQNVTLSCEQNLNHDAMYWYRQDPGQGLRLIYYSQIVNDFQKGDIAEGYSVSREKKESFPLTVTSAQKNPTAFYLCASSIIRGRNEKLFFGSGTQLSVL.

The rearrangement joins TRBV27 to TRBJ2-3; D might be TRBD1 (5 bases). The CDR3 covers 13 residues. Germline CDR1 MNHEY, CDR2 SMNVEV (reference sequence). V lost 4 bases to trimming and J lost 5 bases, with 10 bases between them. The CDR3: CASSWQGKDTQYF. The DNA for the CDR3 is TGTGCCAGCAGTTGGCAGGGTAAAGATACGCAGTATTTT.

The V gene is TRBV5-1, the J gene TRBJ2-7, with 9 bases identical to TRBD1. CDR1 and CDR2 (germline): SGHRS, YFSETQ. The CDR3 has 18 amino acids. V trimming: 0 bases; J trimming: 3 bases; junction bases outside the gene matches: 13. DNA of the CDR3: TGCGCCAGCAGCTTGGCGGTGACAGTACAGGGGGCGATCTACGAGCAGTACTTC. It yields the protein CASSLAVTVQGAIYEQYF.

The chain is built from TRBV19 and TRBJ2-3, with 9 bases aligning to TRBD1. Trimming at V came to 4 bases and at J to 8 bases, leaving 16 bases not matched to a gene. The length of the CDR3 is 17 residues. CDR1 and CDR2 from the germline V gene are LNHDA and SQIVND (reference sequence). CDR3 sequence reads: CASSTAGTGTLTGTQYF. The CDR3 region has the DNA TGTGCCAGTAGTACAGCCGGGACAGGGACCCTCACGGGTACGCAGTATTTT.

A note on this clone: A clone one base away is much larger, so this may be a read error. This chain joins TRBV7-3 and TRBJ1-1; tentatively, D is TRBD1 (5 bases). V was clipped by 4 bases and J by 0 bases, with 6 bases between them. The V gene's germline CDR1 is SGHTA and CDR2 FQGTGA. The CDR3 runs 13 residues. The DNA of the CDR3 is TGTGCCAGCAGCTCACAGGTGAACACTGAAGCTTTCTTT. It codes for CASSSQVNTEAFF.

V and J are TRBV19 and TRBJ2-6; a weak D match, TRBD2 (6 bases). Germline V gene lookup returns CDR1 LNHDA and CDR2 SQIVND (reference sequence). The V and J ends lost 4 bases and 2 bases respectively, with 12 bases between them. CDR3 size: 16 residues. CDR3 nucleotides: TGTGCCAGTAGTACCGGGACTGCGGCTGGGGCCAACGTCCTGACTTTC. It codes for CASSTGTAAGANVLTF.

V is TRBV3-1 (or the pseudogene TRBV3-2) and J is TRBJ2-2; the D is unclear. The CDR3 contains 15 residues. Trimming took off 1 base at V and 4 bases at J, with 10 bases between the two ends. Per the germline V gene, CDR1 is LGHDT and CDR2 is YNNKEL (reference sequence). The CDR3 bases are TGTGCCAGCAGCCAAGGTTTCCCGAGCACCGGGGAGCTGTTTTTT. This sequence encodes CASSQGFPSTGELFF.

J is TRBJ2-2 and V is TRBV29-1; 7 bases line up with TRBD1. V dropped 6 bases and J dropped 4; count of bases not matched to a gene: 8. The CDR3 totals 14 residues. Germline CDR1 is SQVTM and CDR2 is ANQGSEA. The CDR3 region is CSVTYDRATGELFF. The CDR3 DNA reads TGCAGCGTCACCTACGACAGGGCCACCGGGGAGCTGTTTTTT.

The rearrangement uses TRBV7-2 and TRBJ1-2; 11 bases align to TRBD1. V dropped 5 bases and J dropped 7; count of bases not matched to a gene: 9. The CDR3 spans 15 residues. Germline CDR1 and CDR2: SGHTA and FQGNSA. DNA for the CDR3: TGTGCCAGCAGCCTCTGGGACAGGGGGGGAGGTGGCTACACCTTC. Amino acid sequence: CASSLWDRGGGGYTF.

This clone came up a few times. The rearrangement links TRBV7-9 to TRBJ1-5; D not certain. This CDR3 contains 13 residues. The germline V gene encodes CDR1 SEHNR and CDR2 FQNEAQ (reference sequence). V was cut by 1 base and J by 6 bases, with 7 bases left in between. This CDR3 reads CASSLGPGQPQHF. The CDR3 DNA reads as TGTGCCAGCAGCTTAGGCCCGGGTCAGCCCCAGCATTTT.

This clone appeared a single time. This chain uses TRBV15 with TRBJ1-2; 9 bases line up with TRBD1. Germline V gene sequence: CDR1 LNHNV, CDR2 YYDKDF (reference sequence). The CDR3 extends over 15 amino acids. V trimming: 1 base; J trimming: 0 bases; junction bases outside the gene matches: 0. CDR3 bases: TGTGCCACCAGCAGAGGACAGGGGGCTAACTATGGCTACACCTTC. Translated: CATSRGQGANYGYTF.

The chain employs TRBV2 and TRBJ2-6; 8 positions match TRBD1. Losses at the gene ends were 4 bases for V and 4 bases for J; bases not matched to a gene: 9. The germline CDR1 and CDR2 sequences are SNHLY and FYNNEI. The CDR3 is made up of 17 amino acids. The CDR3 spells CASSGDRGVPGANVLTF. Here the CDR3 DNA reads TGTGCCAGCAGTGGAGACAGGGGAGTTCCCGGGGCCAACGTCCTGACTTTC.

The chain is built from TRBV27 and TRBJ1-1; 7 bases are shared with TRBD1. Germline-derived CDR1 and CDR2 are MNHEY and SMNVEV (reference sequence). CDR3 length: 14 residues. The V and J ends lost 5 bases and 2 bases, in that order; junction bases with no gene match: 5. The CDR3 bases are TGTGCCAGCAGTCCCTGGGACAGCAACACTGAAGCTTTCTTT. Translation gives CASSPWDSNTEAFF.

The rearrangement links TRBV18 to TRBJ2-5; D might be TRBD2 (5 bases). This CDR3 contains 13 residues. In germline, CDR1 is KGHSH, CDR2 LQKENI. V shed 4 bases and J shed 4 bases, with 10 bases lying between them. The CDR3 is CASSRGSGETQYF. Here the CDR3 DNA reads TGTGCCAGCTCACGGGGAAGCGGAGAGACCCAGTACTTC. Full variable domain (remainder filled in from reference TRBV18 and TRBJ2-5): NAGVMQNPRHLVRRRGQEARLRCSPMKGHSHVYWYRQLPEEGLKFMVYLQKENIIDESGMPKERFSAEFPKEGPSILRIQQVVRGDSAAYFCASSRGSGETQYFGPGTRLLVL.

V and J are TRBV6-1 and TRBJ1-3; D not resolved. Germline values: CDR1 MNHNS, CDR2 SASEGT. V lost 3 bases and J 1 base, leaving 13 bases between the germline ends. CDR3 size: 16 residues. CDR3 loop: CASSEQRLLSGNTIYF. CDR3 nucleotides: TGTGCCAGCAGTGAGCAGCGTCTGCTATCTGGAAACACCATATATTTT.

This sequence joins TRBV14 and TRBJ2-1; 9 bases are a match to TRBD2. Germline CDR1 SGHDN, CDR2 FVKESK. The CDR3 consists of 16 residues. Trimming at V came to 6 bases and at J to 4 bases, leaving 10 bases not matched to a gene. The CDR3 loop reads CASSATIGLAYNEQFF. CDR3 in DNA: TGTGCCAGCAGTGCAACAATCGGACTAGCGTACAATGAGCAGTTCTTC.

This clone has just a few counts. The V gene is TRBV5-1, the J gene TRBJ2-2, with a possible D match to TRBD1 (6 bases). Germline CDR1 reads SGHRS; CDR2 reads YFSETQ. The CDR3 contains 15 residues. Trimming removed 1 base at V and 1 base at J, with 8 bases between. The CDR3 spells CASSLQGLNTGELFF. The CDR3 DNA sequence: TGCGCCAGCAGCTTGCAGGGGCTGAACACCGGGGAGCTGTTTTTT.